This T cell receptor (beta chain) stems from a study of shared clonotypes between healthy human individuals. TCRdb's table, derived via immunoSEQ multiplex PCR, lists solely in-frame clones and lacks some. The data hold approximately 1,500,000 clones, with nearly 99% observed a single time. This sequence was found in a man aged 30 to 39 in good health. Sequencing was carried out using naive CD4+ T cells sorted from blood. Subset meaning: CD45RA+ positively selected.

CDR3 region: CSVDLFGLAGIGGSYEQYF. In nucleotides, the CDR3 is TGCAGCGTTGATTTGTTTGGGCTAGCGGGAATAGGAGGCTCCTACGAGCAGTACTTC. J is TRBJ2-7 and V is TRBV29-1; 9 bases are shared with TRBD2. The CDR3 is 19 residues long. The ends lost 3 bases at V and 0 bases at J; junction bases unmatched: 18. CDR1 is SQVTM and CDR2 is ANQGSEA in the germline V gene.